This T cell receptor beta chain was observed in a study of cytomegalovirus exposure and HLA in healthy donors. About this clone itself: The antigen is undetermined.

Study observations and caveats: According to reports, the classifier identified cytomegalovirus status with high specificity and sensitivity. Sequencing had likely introduced a cluster of highly shared sequence variants as an artifact. The study recorded 160 or so TCR beta chains that were cytomegalovirus-associated.

The CDR3 has 14 amino acids. V was shortened by 4 bases and J by 8 bases, with 18 bases between the two germline ends. The germline V gene has CDR1 SGDLS and CDR2 YYNGEE. Researchers ran the PCR with 60 Vbeta and 13 Jbeta primers. Measured with immunoSEQ multiplex PCR; TCRdb has only the in-frame clones, and not every one. There are about 140,000 clones in the sample; around 80% occur only once, and about 3.4% lies in the top ten. The TCR was taken from a man aged 18 to 35 in good health and CMV-seropositive. The genes are TRBV9 and TRBJ1-2; D not certain. The specimen was PBMCs. CDR3 residues: CASSPMAGRTGYTF. The CDR3, as DNA: TGTGCCAGCAGCCCGATGGCGGGTAGGACGGGCTACACCTTC.